This T cell receptor beta chain was recovered during a study of a mutant IDH1 vaccine in newly diagnosed glioma. Study overall: Vaccinations, eight in total, occurred in weeks 1, 3, 5, 7, 11, 15, 19, 23. Vaccinations were initiated 4-6 weeks following radiotherapy alone, or were given together with temozolomide cycles. Treated patients were around 60% male, approximately 40% female, mean age around 40 years.

The data were produced by immunoSEQ multiplex PCR, yet TCRdb's version contains in-frame clones alone and is incomplete. The data show fewer than 70,000 clones, less than 85% seen once. J gave up 1 base and V 5 bases, and 5 bases lay outside the gene matches. CDR1 is KGHSH, CDR2 LQKENI, per germline. The CDR3 loop spans 15 amino acids. Points on this clone: The antigen is undetermined.

Time point denoted: week 11, during vaccination. It was 300 ug of mutant IDH1 20-mer peptide that made up each vaccine dose, given with topical imiquimod. Source: PBMCs, taken from a glioma patient whose treatment included an IDH1 peptide vaccine. The rearrangement joins TRBV18 to TRBJ1-5; TRBD1 matches at 7 bases. This TCR was sampled from a man under 40 with glioma. As DNA, the CDR3 is TGTGCCAGCTCAACGGACAGGTTCAGCAATCAGCCCCAGCATTTT. This encodes CASSTDRFSNQPQHF.